This TCR beta chain was identified in a study of CD8+ T cells in alopecia areata. Study as a whole: Treated individuals took tofacitinib by mouth, 5 to 10 mg twice daily. The study's findings and limits: Because of a solitary nonresponder, the connection of baseline CD8+ expansion to response stays uncertain.

Concerning this clone itself: The target antigen is unknown.

The CDR3 covers 12 residues. Losses at the gene ends were 5 bases for V and 4 bases for J; bases not matched to a gene: 1. The germline V gene has CDR1 MNHEY and CDR2 SMNVEV (reference sequence). Reverse transcription of extracted RNA yielded cDNA, which provided the sequencing template. Assay: immunoSEQ multiplex PCR; the TCRdb copy retains only in-frame clones and omits some. The sample shows around 140,000 clones, 86% of them seen only once. Indicated treatment: oral pan-JAK inhibitor, 5-10 mg twice daily. V is TRBV27 and J is TRBJ2-5; TRBD2 agrees at 7 bases. The TCR originated in a human donor with alopecia areata. The sequenced sample was CD8+ T cells sorted from blood, obtained at week 4, from a patient treated with tofacitinib. The chain's CDR3 is CASSGLGETQYF. In DNA form, the CDR3 reads TGTGCCAGCAGTGGACTAGGAGAGACCCAGTACTTC.